This TCR beta chain was found in a study of cytomegalovirus exposure and HLA in healthy donors. Study-wide findings and caveats: Later on, an analysis tied over 15,000 TCR beta sequences to HLA alleles at 0.05 false discovery rate. Information on immune exposure was restricted to one variable (CMV serostatus). Among the most significant clusters, several appeared linked to common viral pathogens in a later analysis. DRB1 had the most TCR associations and HLA-C the fewest, a later analysis found, with rates varying by HLA locus.

This CDR3 spans 17 amino acids. V trimming: 4 bases; J trimming: 2 bases; junction bases outside the gene matches: 12. From germline, CDR1 is SGHTA and CDR2 FQGNSA. For this clone: Its antigen remains unidentified.

Both 60 Vbeta primers and 13 Jbeta primers went into the PCR. The repertoire was sequenced with immunoSEQ multiplex PCR; TCRdb's copy has only in-frame clones and lacks some. This table holds about 160,000 clones, around 78% found once. This TCR was recovered from a man aged 35-49 years in good health and CMV-seronegative. Sequenced sample: PBMCs. The chain employs TRBV7-2 and TRBJ2-3, with 7 bases that match TRBD2. This chain's CDR3 is CASSSRASSGNTDTQYF. CDR3 nucleotide sequence: TGTGCCAGCAGCTCCAGGGCGTCTAGCGGAAACACAGATACGCAGTATTTT.